Shown below are 20 T cell receptor beta chains from a single sample sequenced in a study of T cell responses to AZD1222 COVID-19 vaccine. Produced via immunoSEQ multiplex PCR; TCRdb's table is partial and in-frame only. Seen here are about 160,000 clones, about 92% observed once, and the top ten hold 2.5% to 3.5%. The source material was peripheral blood, sampled 28 days after the second AZD1222 dose. The receptors were sampled from an adult who received the AZD1222 COVID-19 vaccine.

V is TRBV20-1 and J is TRBJ1-5; D may be TRBD1 (5 bases). CDR1 and CDR2 from the germline V gene are DFQATT and SNEGSKA (reference sequence). This CDR3 spans 15 amino acids. Between the trimmed V and J ends, which lost 3 bases and 6 bases, there was a span of 18 bases. CDR3 in DNA: TGCAGTGCTAGTCGCGGGGGATTAAGATTTCAGCCCCAGCATTTT. This translates into CSASRGGLRFQPQHF.

V usage is TRBV7-3 and J usage is TRBJ2-3; perhaps TRBD1 as D (6 bases). Germline assignment: CDR1 SGHTA and CDR2 FQGTGA. The V end was cut by 3 bases, the J end by 2 bases, with 9 bases between. This CDR3 is built from 14 residues. This CDR3 is CASSFTGNTDTQYF. The CDR3 DNA is TGTGCCAGCAGCTTCACAGGGAACACAGATACGCAGTATTTT.

This clone was found a few times. The J gene is TRBJ1-1, the V gene TRBV7-8; tentatively, D is TRBD1 (5 bases). V was pared by 5 bases and J by 3 bases, with 16 bases between. Germline values: CDR1 SGHVS, CDR2 FQNEAQ. This CDR3 has 15 amino acids. DNA of the CDR3: TGTGCCAGCAGCCCCGAAAGGGGCGGCTACACTGAAGCTTTCTTT. Protein sequence: CASSPERGGYTEAFF.

This clone was observed a handful of times. The V and J genes are TRBV29-1 and TRBJ2-7; TRBD2 matches at 7 bases. The CDR3 sequence is 14 residues long. With V trimmed by 6 bases and J by 0 bases, 8 bases remained unmatched. Per the germline V gene, CDR1 is SQVTM and CDR2 is ANQGSEA. The CDR3 DNA follows: TGCAGCGTGATTCGCGGGAGCGTCTCCTACGAGCAGTACTTC. Its translation: CSVIRGSVSYEQYF.

The genes are TRBV21-1 and TRBJ1-1. TRBV21-1 is given as a pseudogene. This CDR3 contains 17 residues. CDR3 bases: TGTGCCAGCAGCCAAAGCCCGGGAGCAGGGATGAACACTGAAGCTTTCTTT. As protein: CASSQSPGAGMNTEAFF.

The V gene is TRBV27, the J gene TRBJ1-1; 9 bases agree with TRBD1. The CDR3 extends over 14 amino acids. V lost 5 bases to trimming and J lost 4 bases; unmatched junction nucleotides: 5. The V gene's germline CDR1 is MNHEY and CDR2 SMNVEV (reference sequence). This CDR3 reads CASSPRDRVTEAFF. The CDR3 bases are TGTGCCAGCAGTCCCAGGGACAGGGTCACTGAAGCTTTCTTT.

The chain links TRBV11-3 to TRBJ2-1, with TRBD1 as a possible D gene (6 bases). CDR1 and CDR2 from the germline V gene are SGHNT and YENEEA. CDR3 length equals 15 residues. The V gene lost 5 bases and the J gene lost 2 bases, with 13 bases spanning the gap. CDR3 nucleotide sequence: TGTGCCAGCAGCCCAGGGGCGGGCCCCTACAATGAGCAGTTCTTC. Encoded protein: CASSPGAGPYNEQFF.

This chain links TRBV28 with TRBJ1-1; 9 bases map to TRBD1. V shed 2 bases, J shed 5 bases, and the junction held 9 bases outside the gene matches. Germline assignment: CDR1 MDHEN and CDR2 SYDVKM. This CDR3 has 16 residues. The CDR3 DNA is TGTGCCAGCAGTTTAGGTTACAGGGGGCTGGGTACTGAAGCTTTCTTT. Translating it yields CASSLGYRGLGTEAFF.

Note on this clone: Given a much more abundant clone one base away, this may be a read error. This sequence joins TRBV5-8 and TRBJ1-1; D gene ambiguous. Per the germline V gene, CDR1 is SGHTS and CDR2 is YDEGEE. This CDR3 contains 13 residues. The germline V and J ends were trimmed by 0 bases and 2 bases, with 5 bases remaining between them. The DNA for the CDR3 is TGTGCCAGCAGCTTGGTGGTTAACACTGAAGCTTTCTTT. Translated, it gives CASSLVVNTEAFF.

This clone appeared once. The junction departs from germline at one end; a sequencing error may be responsible. This rearrangement joins TRBV28 to TRBJ1-1; D ambiguous. The CDR3 runs to 15 residues. The V gene's germline CDR1 is MDHEN and CDR2 SYDVKM. In nucleotides, the CDR3 is TGTGCCAGCGGTTTTAGTGCGGGATGGGACACTGAAGCTTTCTTT. Its translation: CASGFSAGWDTEAFF.

The chain recombines TRBV5-1 with TRBJ1-3, with 9 bases that match TRBD1. Germline assignment: CDR1 SGHRS and CDR2 YFSETQ. The CDR3 is 14 residues long. V was pared by 0 bases and J by 6 bases, with 1 base of the junction left unmatched. The CDR3 spells CASSLGQGVNTIYF. CDR3 DNA sequence: TGCGCCAGCAGCTTGGGACAGGGGGTAAACACCATATATTTT.

The chain combines TRBV6-5 with TRBJ1-4; D is unclear. CDR1 and CDR2 (germline): MNHEY, SVGAGI. Deletions cut 0 bases from V and 3 bases from J, with 5 bases between. The CDR3 length is 14 residues. CDR3 DNA: TGTGCCAGCAGTTACTCGGTGCCTAATGAAAAACTGTTTTTT. Protein product: CASSYSVPNEKLFF.

This chain uses TRBV9 with TRBJ2-7; 9 nucleotides match TRBD1. The CDR3 has 16 residues. The junction had 8 bases not matched to a gene; V was cut back by 3 bases and J by 1 base. The V gene's germline CDR1 is SGDLS and CDR2 YYNGEE. This CDR3 reads CASSAIGQGRSYEQYF. CDR3 in DNA: TGTGCCAGCAGCGCCATAGGACAGGGGAGGTCCTACGAGCAGTACTTC. The full variable domain, in which reference TRBV9 and TRBJ2-7 provide the parts outside the CDR3, is DSGVTQTPKHLITATGQRVTLRCSPRSGDLSVYWYQQSLDQGLQFLIQYYNGEERAKGNILERFSAQQFPDLHSELNLSSLELGDSALYFCASSAIGQGRSYEQYFGPGTRLTVT.

V gene TRBV18 combines with J gene TRBJ2-7; D possibly corresponds to TRBD2 (6 bases). V lost 4 bases and J lost 2, with 18 bases in between. The CDR3 has 16 residues. CDR1 is KGHSH and CDR2 is LQKENI in the germline V gene. DNA for the CDR3: TGTGCCAGCTCACTTGTCCCGGGGAGGATCCCCTACGAGCAGTACTTC. Translation: CASSLVPGRIPYEQYF.

V gene TRBV19 combines with J gene TRBJ2-5; 7 bases fit TRBD2. Germline lookup yields CDR1 LNHDA and CDR2 SQIVND (reference sequence). This CDR3 comprises 14 residues. V shed 9 bases, J shed 4 bases, and the junction held 11 bases outside the gene matches. CDR3 in DNA: TGTGCCAGCAGTGATCAGGGAGGGCGAGAGACCCAGTACTTC. This encodes CASSDQGGRETQYF.

The CDR3 here is CASSGTGTFHEQYF. In DNA, the CDR3 is TGTGCCAGCAGCGGAACCGGGACTTTCCACGAGCAGTACTTC. The chain combines TRBV7-2 with TRBJ2-7; maybe TRBD2 (6 bases). Trimming took off 5 bases at V and 5 bases at J, with 16 bases between the two ends. This CDR3 has 14 amino acids. Germline V gives CDR1 SGHTA, CDR2 FQGNSA.

The chain carries TRBV12-5 and TRBJ1-1, with 9 bases identical to TRBD1. Germline V lookup: CDR1 LGHNT, CDR2 FRNRAP. The CDR3 runs to 13 residues. V lost 6 bases to trimming and J lost 4 bases; unmatched junction nucleotides: 3. CDR3: CASGADRGTEAFF. CDR3 nucleotides: TGTGCTAGTGGGGCGGACAGGGGCACTGAAGCTTTCTTT.

J is TRBJ2-4 and V is TRBV14, with D unresolved. V dropped 4 bases and J dropped 3 bases, with 13 bases sitting between them. CDR3 length equals 15 residues. Per the germline V gene, CDR1 is SGHDN and CDR2 is FVKESK. The CDR3 here is CASSRLPGDKNIQYF. Written as DNA, the CDR3 is TGTGCCAGCAGCCGATTACCAGGTGACAAAAACATTCAGTACTTC.

V usage is TRBV18 and J usage is TRBJ1-4, with 8 nucleotides matching TRBD1. Germline V gene lookup returns CDR1 KGHSH and CDR2 LQKENI. V was clipped by 5 bases and J by 8 bases; unmatched bases: 4. CDR3 length: 13 residues. The CDR3 spells CASSTDRAEKLFF. CDR3 sequence (DNA): TGTGCCAGCTCAACGGACAGGGCCGAAAAACTGTTTTTT.

CDR3 residues: CAISESAGPSYEQYF. In DNA form, the CDR3 reads TGTGCCATCAGTGAATCAGCGGGGCCTTCCTACGAGCAGTACTTC. The chain joins TRBV10-3 to TRBJ2-7; 7 bases fit TRBD2. CDR1 and CDR2 (germline): ENHRY, SYGVKD. The CDR3 is 15 residues long. After removal of 3 bases from V and 1 base from J, the junction contained 6 bases not matched to a gene.